A selection of T cell receptor beta chains follows, all from one sample in a study of blood T cell repertoires in COVID-19. Using immunoSEQ multiplex PCR, the repertoire was profiled, and TCRdb retains in-frame clones only, with some absent. The profile shows 250,000 to 300,000 clones, 80% to 90% of them singletons. Material for sequencing was peripheral blood. Receptor source: a woman between 65 and 79 years old with COVID-19, enrolled during active disease. The CDR3 runs from the conserved cysteine through the conserved F or W. The order of the fields is D gene, J gene, V gene, clone size, CDR3 DNA, CDR3 protein. D genes are given only for firm matches. Only part of the rows carry a size: once, few, many, or a class if the clone is expanded.

d_call: -; j_call: TRBJ2-5; v_call: TRBV10-3; clone_size: once; cdr3_nt: TGTGCCATCAGTGGTGACGACAGGGGAGGGCAAGAGACCCAGTACTTC; cdr3_aa: CAISGDDRGGQETQYF
d_call: -; j_call: TRBJ2-5; v_call: TRBV7-2; clone_size: -; cdr3_nt: TGTGCCAGCAGCTTACAAGGGGGGGGAGAGACCCAGTACTTC; cdr3_aa: CASSLQGGGETQYF
d_call: -; j_call: TRBJ1-2; v_call: TRBV10-3; clone_size: -; cdr3_nt: TGTGCCATCAGGGTGGATTCACGGGGTTATGGCTACACCTTC; cdr3_aa: CAIRVDSRGYGYTF
d_call: TRBD1; j_call: TRBJ1-5; v_call: TRBV28; clone_size: -; cdr3_nt: TGTGCCAGCAGTACAGAACAGGGGCAGAAGCCCCAGCATTTT; cdr3_aa: CASSTEQGQKPQHF
d_call: -; j_call: TRBJ2-5; v_call: TRBV13; clone_size: once; cdr3_nt: TGTGCCAGCAGCCCAGACCGCAGACAGGCCGATTTTCAGACCCAGTACTTC; cdr3_aa: CASSPDRRQADFQTQYF
d_call: -; j_call: TRBJ2-7; v_call: TRBV7-2; clone_size: once; cdr3_nt: TGTGCCAGCAGCTTAGCGGAGTCCGGAAGGCCCTATTACGAGCAGTACTTC; cdr3_aa: CASSLAESGRPYYEQYF
d_call: TRBD1; j_call: TRBJ2-7; v_call: TRBV18; clone_size: -; cdr3_nt: TGTGCCAGCTCACCAGGGACAGTAAAGGGCTACGAGCAGTACTTC; cdr3_aa: CASSPGTVKGYEQYF
d_call: TRBD1; j_call: TRBJ1-4; v_call: TRBV2; clone_size: -; cdr3_nt: TGTGCCAGCAGTGCTGTGGGACAGCTTAATGAAAAACTGTTTTTT; cdr3_aa: CASSAVGQLNEKLFF
d_call: -; j_call: TRBJ1-5; v_call: TRBV18; clone_size: -; cdr3_nt: TGTGCCAGCTCACCAAGATCGGCAGGGGATCAGCCCCAGCATTTT; cdr3_aa: CASSPRSAGDQPQHF
d_call: -; j_call: TRBJ1-2; v_call: TRBV5-1; clone_size: -; cdr3_nt: TGCGCCAGCAGCTTGCAGACAGAATCCTCTGGCTACACCTTC; cdr3_aa: CASSLQTESSGYTF
d_call: TRBD1; j_call: TRBJ1-3; v_call: TRBV3-1/TRBV3-2; clone_size: -; cdr3_nt: TGTGCCACCCGACACACAGGGACAGCTGGAAACACCATATATTTT; cdr3_aa: CATRHTGTAGNTIYF
d_call: -; j_call: TRBJ2-7; v_call: TRBV6-5; clone_size: -; cdr3_nt: TGTGCCAGCAACAAGTACCCCCAGTACTTC; cdr3_aa: CASNKYPQYF
d_call: -; j_call: TRBJ1-1; v_call: TRBV28; clone_size: -; cdr3_nt: TGTGCCAGCAGTCATGCACAGGTGGACGATGAAGCTTTCTTT; cdr3_aa: CASSHAQVDDEAFF
d_call: TRBD2; j_call: TRBJ2-1; v_call: TRBV2; clone_size: -; cdr3_nt: TGTGCCAGCGAACTAGCGGGAGCTGAGCAGTTCTTC; cdr3_aa: CASELAGAEQFF
d_call: TRBD2; j_call: TRBJ2-3; v_call: TRBV6-1; clone_size: -; cdr3_nt: TGTGCCAGCAGTGTAACTAGCGGGAGTGGCACAGATACGCAGTATTTT; cdr3_aa: CASSVTSGSGTDTQYF
d_call: -; j_call: TRBJ1-3; v_call: TRBV5-1; clone_size: -; cdr3_nt: TGCGCCAGCAGCCCGGAACAAGGACAGTCGAGCTCTGGAAACACCATATATTTT; cdr3_aa: CASSPEQGQSSSGNTIYF
d_call: TRBD1; j_call: TRBJ2-3; v_call: TRBV12-5; clone_size: -; cdr3_nt: TGTGCTAGTGGTACGGGACAGGTTGTGGCAGATACGCAGTATTTT; cdr3_aa: CASGTGQVVADTQYF
d_call: -; j_call: TRBJ1-5; v_call: TRBV21-1; clone_size: -; cdr3_nt: TGTGCCAGCAGCAAAAGGGGCCAGGTTAATCAGCCCCAGCATTTT; cdr3_aa: CASSKRGQVNQPQHF
d_call: TRBD2; j_call: TRBJ2-5; v_call: TRBV7-2; clone_size: -; cdr3_nt: TGTGCCAGCAGCTTTACCGCGGGAGTAGGAGAGACCCAGTACTTC; cdr3_aa: CASSFTAGVGETQYF
d_call: TRBD1; j_call: TRBJ1-2; v_call: TRBV11-2; clone_size: -; cdr3_nt: TGTGCCAGCAGCTCCCGGACAGGGGGTGGGTACACCTTC; cdr3_aa: CASSSRTGGGYTF
d_call: -; j_call: TRBJ2-5; v_call: TRBV13; clone_size: -; cdr3_nt: TGTGCCAGCAGCTTATCAGTCCAAGAGACCCAGTACTTC; cdr3_aa: CASSLSVQETQYF
d_call: TRBD2; j_call: TRBJ2-7; v_call: TRBV4-3; clone_size: once; cdr3_nt: TGCGCCAGCAGCCAATCTACCGGGACTATGATTTACGAGCAGTACTTC; cdr3_aa: CASSQSTGTMIYEQYF
d_call: -; j_call: TRBJ1-1; v_call: TRBV4-2; clone_size: -; cdr3_nt: TGTGCCAGCAGCCAGCCAGGGACACGGAACACTGAAGCTTTCTTT; cdr3_aa: CASSQPGTRNTEAFF
d_call: -; j_call: TRBJ2-1; v_call: TRBV3-1/TRBV3-2; clone_size: -; cdr3_nt: TGTGCCAGCAGCCAATTGAAACCGGTCGCCTACAATGAGCAGTTCTTC; cdr3_aa: CASSQLKPVAYNEQFF
d_call: TRBD2; j_call: TRBJ2-5; v_call: TRBV11-2; clone_size: -; cdr3_nt: TGTGCCAGCAGCTTTAGGCTAGCGGGCCAGCAAGAGACCCAGTACTTC; cdr3_aa: CASSFRLAGQQETQYF
d_call: -; j_call: TRBJ2-7; v_call: TRBV7-9; clone_size: once; cdr3_nt: TGTGCCAGCAGCCCACCAGGACTTTTAAGCTCCTACGAGCAGTACTTC; cdr3_aa: CASSPPGLLSSYEQYF
d_call: -; j_call: TRBJ2-5; v_call: TRBV5-1; clone_size: -; cdr3_nt: TGCGCCAGCAGCTTGGGGGAGAGAACCGGAGAGACCCAGTACTTC; cdr3_aa: CASSLGERTGETQYF
d_call: -; j_call: TRBJ1-1; v_call: TRBV7-9; clone_size: -; cdr3_nt: TGTGCCAGCAGCTTATACAGCGGCTCGAACACTGAAGCTTTCTTT; cdr3_aa: CASSLYSGSNTEAFF
d_call: -; j_call: TRBJ1-1; v_call: TRBV15; clone_size: -; cdr3_nt: TGTGCCACCAGCAGAGCGGGAATTGAAGCTTTCTTT; cdr3_aa: CATSRAGIEAFF
d_call: TRBD2; j_call: TRBJ2-7; v_call: TRBV7-2; clone_size: -; cdr3_nt: TGTGCCAGCAGCTTACATGGGACTAGCCGAGACGAGCAGTACTTC; cdr3_aa: CASSLHGTSRDEQYF
d_call: -; j_call: TRBJ2-7; v_call: TRBV3-1/TRBV3-2; clone_size: -; cdr3_nt: TGTGCCAGCAGCCCTAATACAGGGGCGAGCGGGGAGCAGTACTTC; cdr3_aa: CASSPNTGASGEQYF
d_call: TRBD1; j_call: TRBJ1-5; v_call: TRBV7-2; clone_size: -; cdr3_nt: TGTGCCAGCAGCTCGGGGACAGGGGGACCCCAGCATTTT; cdr3_aa: CASSSGTGGPQHF
d_call: -; j_call: TRBJ2-3; v_call: TRBV5-1; clone_size: -; cdr3_nt: TGCGCCAGCAGCTTGGGCCTAGCCCAAGATACGCAGTATTTT; cdr3_aa: CASSLGLAQDTQYF
d_call: TRBD1; j_call: TRBJ1-3; v_call: TRBV3-1/TRBV3-2; clone_size: once; cdr3_nt: TGTGCCAGCAGCCAAGATTTGGGACAGGGTATCAACACCATATATTTT; cdr3_aa: CASSQDLGQGINTIYF
d_call: TRBD1; j_call: TRBJ2-3; v_call: TRBV30; clone_size: -; cdr3_nt: TGTGCCTGGAGTGCGGACAGGGTCACAGATACGCAGTATTTT; cdr3_aa: CAWSADRVTDTQYF
d_call: TRBD1; j_call: TRBJ1-1; v_call: TRBV2; clone_size: -; cdr3_nt: TGTGCCAGCAGTCAACAGGGGGCGGGCACTGAAGCTTTCTTT; cdr3_aa: CASSQQGAGTEAFF
d_call: -; j_call: TRBJ2-7; v_call: TRBV4-2; clone_size: -; cdr3_nt: TGTGCCAGCAGCCCGACACCTGACTACGAGCAGTACTTC; cdr3_aa: CASSPTPDYEQYF
d_call: TRBD1; j_call: TRBJ2-1; v_call: TRBV27; clone_size: -; cdr3_nt: TGTGCCAGCAGCCTTGGGACAGGGTATTTTGATGAGCAGTTCTTC; cdr3_aa: CASSLGTGYFDEQFF
d_call: -; j_call: TRBJ1-1; v_call: TRBV6-5; clone_size: few; cdr3_nt: TGTGCCAGCTATGCTCCGGGCACTGAAGCTTTCTTT; cdr3_aa: CASYAPGTEAFF
d_call: TRBD2; j_call: TRBJ2-3; v_call: TRBV6-1; clone_size: -; cdr3_nt: TGTGCCAGCAGTGGGGCTAGCGGGAGAAGGACAGATACGCAGTATTTT; cdr3_aa: CASSGASGRRTDTQYF
d_call: -; j_call: TRBJ2-5; v_call: TRBV11-1; clone_size: -; cdr3_nt: TGTGCCAGCAGCACCCCCGGGGAGACCCAGTACTTC; cdr3_aa: CASSTPGETQYF
d_call: TRBD2; j_call: TRBJ2-1; v_call: TRBV30; clone_size: once; cdr3_nt: TGTGCCTGGAGTGTAGCGGGAGGAGGTGAGCAGTTCTTC; cdr3_aa: CAWSVAGGGEQFF
d_call: TRBD2; j_call: TRBJ2-1; v_call: TRBV4-1; clone_size: -; cdr3_nt: TGCGCCAGCAGCCCCGGACTAGCGGGGAAGAACTCCTACAATGAGCAGTTCTTC; cdr3_aa: CASSPGLAGKNSYNEQFF
d_call: TRBD1; j_call: TRBJ1-4; v_call: TRBV28; clone_size: -; cdr3_nt: TGTGCCAGCGCCAAAGGAGGGACAGGCGGGGAAAAACTGTTTTTT; cdr3_aa: CASAKGGTGGEKLFF
d_call: TRBD1; j_call: TRBJ1-6; v_call: TRBV28; clone_size: -; cdr3_nt: TGTGCCAGCAGTTTAGAACGGACAGGGCGAATTAGGTCACCCCTCCACTTT; cdr3_aa: CASSLERTGRIRSPLHF
d_call: TRBD1; j_call: TRBJ1-5; v_call: TRBV2; clone_size: -; cdr3_nt: TGTGCCAGCAGTGAATGGACAGGGGGCCATCAGCCCCAGCATTTT; cdr3_aa: CASSEWTGGHQPQHF